Below, one T cell receptor beta chain is given with its context. Antigen specificity is unknown. The authors distributed each subset's genomic DNA evenly over several immunoSEQ plates. Assay: immunoSEQ multiplex PCR; the TCRdb copy retains only in-frame clones and omits some. The data show about 1.4 million clones, with 96% seen just once and 1.2% held by the top ten. This entry belongs to a study of shared clonotypes between healthy human individuals. Study-wide results and limits: Estimated clonotype richness was generally higher in naive than memory subsets.

All of the donors resided in Nashville, Tennessee, and each was a Caucasian adult. It was into CD45RA+ naive and CD45RA-negative memory subsets that the CD4+ cells were split. Sequencing was performed on naive CD4+ T cells sorted from blood. The subset here: CD45RA+ positively selected. The TCR originated in a young man in good health.

This CDR3 reads CASSATVNEQFF. CDR3 bases: TGCGCCAGCAGCGCGACAGTCAATGAGCAGTTCTTC. The chain is built from TRBV5-1 and TRBJ2-1; tentative D call: TRBD1 (5 bases). Germline lookup yields CDR1 SGHRS and CDR2 YFSETQ. V lost 4 bases and J 6 bases, leaving 8 bases between the germline ends. This CDR3 contains 12 residues.